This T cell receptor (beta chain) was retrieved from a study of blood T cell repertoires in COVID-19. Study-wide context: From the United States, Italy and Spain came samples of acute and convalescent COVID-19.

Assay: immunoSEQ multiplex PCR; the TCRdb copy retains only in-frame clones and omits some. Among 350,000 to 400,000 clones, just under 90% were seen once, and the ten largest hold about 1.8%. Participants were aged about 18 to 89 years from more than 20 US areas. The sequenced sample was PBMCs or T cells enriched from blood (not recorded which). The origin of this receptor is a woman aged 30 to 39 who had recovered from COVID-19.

The CDR3 DNA reads TGTGCCAGCAGCCGCGGAGATTCCCTCTACGAGCAGTACTTC. Its translation: CASSRGDSLYEQYF. V gene TRBV11-1 combines with J gene TRBJ2-7; D is uncertain. V lost 5 bases and J lost 3, with 14 bases in between. The CDR3 loop spans 14 amino acids. Germline CDR1 and CDR2: SGHAT and FQDESV (reference sequence).